These 7 T cell receptor beta chains share one sample of origin, sequenced in a study of OX40 agonist ivuxolimab in advanced cancers. Library creation used the immunoSEQ multiplex PCR assay. Drawn from immuneACCESS, this table holds only the in-frame rearrangements with V and J called that TCRdb kept. Clones are partly lost; checked studies trace under half to an unresolved V gene and leave the rest unexplained. The sample includes some 110,000 clones, with just under 95% observed a single time. The ten largest make up more than 0.7% of the sample. Sequencing used CD4+ or CD8+ T cells sorted from blood, obtained in a trial of the OX40 agonist ivuxolimab. These receptors originate from an adult with an advanced solid tumor such as melanoma, head and neck, liver or kidney cancer.

This clone has only a few counts. This chain joins TRBV27 and TRBJ2-7; D is unresolved. Germline V gene data show CDR1 as MNHEY and CDR2 as SMNVEV (reference sequence). V shed 4 bases and J shed 7 bases, with 8 bases lying between them. This CDR3 has 11 amino acids. The CDR3 region is CASSSVSEQYF. The CDR3 bases are TGTGCCAGCAGTTCCGTTTCGGAGCAGTACTTC.

The genes are TRBV19 and TRBJ2-1; 8 bases are a match to TRBD1. This CDR3 spans 14 amino acids. V lost 8 bases, J lost 7 bases, and 10 bases stayed unmatched. The V gene's germline CDR1 is LNHDA and CDR2 SQIVND (reference sequence). CDR3 amino acids: CASRPGQVTNEQFF. The CDR3 DNA reads TGTGCCAGTCGACCGGGACAGGTAACAAATGAGCAGTTCTTC.

This clone appeared a single time. The V and J genes are TRBV18 and TRBJ2-1; TRBD2 aligns across 9 bases. The CDR3 has 18 amino acids. Germline values: CDR1 KGHSH, CDR2 LQKENI. J lost 9 bases, V lost 3 bases, and 18 bases had no gene match. The CDR3 DNA follows: TGTGCCAGCTCACCCCAAACAGTCGGAGCGGGGGGTACAGGTGAGCAGTTCTTC. It codes for CASSPQTVGAGGTGEQFF. Variable domain in full (rest from reference TRBV18 and TRBJ2-1): NAGVMQNPRHLVRRRGQEARLRCSPMKGHSHVYWYRQLPEEGLKFMVYLQKENIIDESGMPKERFSAEFPKEGPSILRIQQVVRGDSAAYFCASSPQTVGAGGTGEQFFGPGTRLTVL.

J is TRBJ2-1 and V is TRBV28; 16 positions agree with TRBD2. Germline V lookup: CDR1 MDHEN, CDR2 SYDVKM. The V segment lost 4 bases and the J segment 7 bases; nucleotides outside the gene matches: 4. The CDR3 totals 16 residues. The CDR3 protein is CASSSPGLAGGNEQFF. CDR3 coding DNA: TGTGCCAGCAGTTCTCCGGGACTAGCGGGAGGGAATGAGCAGTTCTTC.

This clone was recorded only once. The chain has TRBV5-4 and TRBJ2-7; D is perhaps TRBD2 (7 bases). The CDR3 has 15 residues. The V gene lost 4 bases and the J gene lost 6 bases, with 20 bases spanning the gap. The germline V gene encodes CDR1 SGHNT and CDR2 YYREEE (reference sequence). In DNA, the CDR3 is TGTGCCAGCAGCGGGGGGGGCCTAGGAGGCGGCGAGCAGTACTTC. The encoded protein is CASSGGGLGGGEQYF.

V and J are TRBV2 and TRBJ1-1; the D is unclear. Germline V CDR1 and CDR2: SNHLY, FYNNEI. Trimming removed 9 bases at V and 2 bases at J, with 16 bases between. The CDR3 has 14 residues. CDR3 protein: CASGPTTRNTEAFF. CDR3 in DNA: TGTGCCAGTGGACCAACGACACGAAACACTGAAGCTTTCTTT.

The CDR3 is CASSQYNRGPTEAFF. Here the CDR3 DNA reads TGTGCCAGCAGCCAGTATAACAGGGGGCCCACTGAAGCTTTCTTT. The rearrangement joins TRBV4-2 to TRBJ1-1; the match to TRBD1 covers 9 bases. V lost 3 bases, J lost 4 bases, and 6 bases stayed unmatched. Per the germline V gene, CDR1 is LGHNA and CDR2 is YNFKEQ. The CDR3 sequence is 15 residues long.